What follows are 32 T cell receptor beta chains derived from one specimen sequenced in a study of cytomegalovirus exposure and HLA in healthy donors. Only in-frame clones appear in the TCRdb table, and some are missing; sequencing was by immunoSEQ multiplex PCR. The table includes over 200,000 clones, around 91% detected once. Sample: PBMCs. These receptors came from a young woman in good health and CMV-seronegative.

The chain recombines TRBV4-3 with TRBJ2-3; no firm D call. The CDR3 covers 14 residues. V was clipped by 0 bases and J by 7 bases, with 11 bases between them. Germline V gene lookup returns CDR1 LGHNA and CDR2 YSLEER. The CDR3 region is CASSQELVYNTQYF. DNA for the CDR3: TGCGCCAGCAGCCAAGAATTGGTATACAATACGCAGTATTTT.

This clone was seen only a few times. J is TRBJ1-2 and V is TRBV7-2, with 9 bases identical to TRBD1. With V trimmed by 6 bases and J by 6 bases, 8 bases remained unmatched. The CDR3 is 14 residues long. Germline CDR1 SGHTA, CDR2 FQGNSA. The CDR3 DNA sequence: TGTGCCAGCAGGCTAGGGACAGGGCTACATGGCTACACCTTC. This encodes CASRLGTGLHGYTF.

The chain couples TRBV6-1 to TRBJ2-7, with D possibly matching TRBD1 (5 bases). V lost 2 bases and J lost 3, with 14 bases in between. Germline CDR1 MNHNS, CDR2 SASEGT. The CDR3 runs to 15 residues. This chain's CDR3 is CASSESRQGSYEQYV. CDR3 in DNA: TGTGCCAGCAGTGAAAGTAGGCAGGGAAGCTACGAGCAGTACGTC.

This rearrangement joins TRBV5-1 to TRBJ2-2, with TRBD1 as a possible D gene (5 bases). Germline V gene lookup returns CDR1 SGHRS and CDR2 YFSETQ. The CDR3 runs 13 residues. The ends were cut back, 5 bases at V and 6 bases at J, with 11 bases in the middle. CDR3 residues: CASRFVQAGELFF. DNA for the CDR3: TGCGCCAGCAGATTTGTACAGGCCGGGGAGCTGTTTTTT.

This clone is a singleton in its sample. This chain connects TRBV28 to TRBJ2-7; TRBD1 is a possible D gene (5 bases). The CDR3 totals 16 residues. Per germline, CDR1 MDHEN and CDR2 SYDVKM. The V gene lost 1 base and the J gene lost 2 bases, with 15 bases spanning the gap. CDR3 coding DNA: TGTGCCAGCAGTTTATCTCACAGGTGGGCCCCCTACGAGCAGTACTTC. Translating gives CASSLSHRWAPYEQYF.

CDR3 DNA: TGTGCCAGCAGCCCAACTAGCGGGGCTAGCACAGATACGCAGTATTTT. It specifies CASSPTSGASTDTQYF. The chain recombines TRBV7-6 with TRBJ2-3; TRBD2 matches at 10 bases. The CDR3 is 16 residues long. Germline V CDR1 and CDR2: SGHVS, FNYEAQ. V was pared by 5 bases and J by 0 bases, with 5 bases of the junction left unmatched.

This chain uses TRBV6-1 with TRBJ1-1; no reliable D call. This CDR3 region has 13 residues. Trimming shortened V by 4 bases and J by 5 bases, and 11 bases separated the two germline ends. The germline gives CDR1 MNHNS, CDR2 SASEGT. CDR3 sequence reads: CASSVRTGTEAFF. As DNA, the CDR3 is TGTGCCAGCAGTGTAAGGACGGGAACTGAAGCTTTCTTT.

This chain connects TRBV28 to TRBJ2-5, with TRBD1 as a possible D gene (6 bases). The CDR3 runs 16 residues. Deletions cut 3 bases from V and 1 base from J, with 15 bases between. The V gene's germline CDR1 is MDHEN and CDR2 SYDVKM. CDR3: CASSLVTGPLQETQYF. Here the CDR3 DNA reads TGTGCCAGCAGTTTGGTGACAGGCCCGCTCCAAGAGACCCAGTACTTC. The whole variable domain, filled in from reference TRBV28 and TRBJ2-5, reads DVKVTQSSRYLVKRTGEKVFLECVQDMDHENMFWYRQDPGLGLRLIYFSYDVKMKEKGDIPEGYSVSREKKERFSLILESASTNQTSMYLCASSLVTGPLQETQYFGPGTRLLVL.

The chain joins TRBV5-1 to TRBJ2-3; 11 bases are shared with TRBD2. The CDR3 totals 18 residues. Germline CDR1 and CDR2: SGHRS and YFSETQ. The trim removed 4 bases at V and 9 bases at J, leaving 19 bases unmatched. This CDR3 reads CASSPVGGLAAQLETQYF. Written as DNA, the CDR3 is TGCGCCAGCAGCCCGGTAGGGGGACTAGCGGCGCAGTTAGAGACGCAGTATTTT. Using reference TRBV5-1 and TRBJ2-3 for the parts outside the CDR3, the full variable domain is KAGVTQTPRYLIKTRGQQVTLSCSPISGHRSVSWYQQTPGQGLQFLFEYFSETQRNKGNFPGRFSGRQFSNSRSEMNVSTLELGDSALYLCASSPVGGLAAQLETQYFGPGTRLTVL.

V is TRBV6-1 and J is TRBJ1-2, with TRBD1 matching 7 bases. Losses at the gene ends were 6 bases for V and 5 bases for J; bases not matched to a gene: 6. Looked up from germline, CDR1 is MNHNS and CDR2 is SASEGT. The CDR3 is 13 amino acids. CDR3 nucleotide sequence: TGTGCCAGCAGGGCGGGACAGCTGTATGGCTACACCTTC. This translates into CASRAGQLYGYTF.

The V call is TRBV4-1, the J call TRBJ2-2; 7 positions match TRBD2. CDR3 length: 18 residues. Germline lookup yields CDR1 MGHRA and CDR2 YSYEKL. V was clipped by 2 bases and J by 0 bases; unmatched bases: 9. CDR3 sequence: CASSQNPSSGANTGELFF. CDR3 coding DNA: TGCGCCAGCAGCCAAAACCCCTCTAGCGGCGCGAACACCGGGGAGCTGTTTTTT.

V is TRBV6-1 and J is TRBJ1-2, with D unclear. This CDR3 spans 15 amino acids. Germline loops: CDR1 MNHNS, CDR2 SASEGT. The V gene lost 0 bases and the J gene lost 4 bases, with 12 bases spanning the gap. The CDR3 region is CASSEAPGLSYGYTF. The CDR3 DNA is TGTGCCAGCAGTGAAGCACCGGGGTTGAGCTATGGCTACACCTTC.

The V gene is TRBV5-1, the J gene TRBJ2-1; 7 bases fit TRBD1. Trimming cost V 4 bases and J 3 bases; bases outside gene matches: 10. CDR1 and CDR2 from the germline V gene are SGHRS and YFSETQ. The CDR3 sequence is 16 residues long. The CDR3 coding sequence is TGCGCCAGCAGCACCCCCTCCGGACAGGTCTACAATGAGCAGTTCTTC. Its protein is CASSTPSGQVYNEQFF.

This clone appeared a few times. The chain joins TRBV5-1 to TRBJ1-2; possibly TRBD1 for D (5 bases). This CDR3 is 15 amino acids long. V dropped 3 bases and J dropped 2 bases, with 14 bases sitting between them. Germline lookup yields CDR1 SGHRS and CDR2 YFSETQ. The CDR3 region has the DNA TGCGCCAGCAGCTCTACTTCGACAGCCAACTATGGCTACACCTTC. Its translation: CASSSTSTANYGYTF.

The rearrangement joins TRBV6-6 to TRBJ2-7; TRBD1 might be the D (6 bases). CDR1 and CDR2 (germline): MNHNY, SVGAGI (reference sequence). V dropped 2 bases and J dropped 6 bases, with 8 bases sitting between them. The CDR3 loop spans 12 amino acids. The CDR3 reads CASSYGGGEQYV. CDR3 bases: TGTGCCAGCAGTTACGGGGGCGGCGAGCAGTACGTC.

The chain carries TRBV19 and TRBJ2-1; D uncertain. The CDR3 consists of 13 residues. The germline CDR1 and CDR2 sequences are LNHDA and SQIVND (reference sequence). V lost 5 bases and J lost 8, with 13 bases in between. The CDR3 reads CASSVAVGDEQFF. The CDR3 coding sequence is TGTGCCAGTAGTGTGGCAGTGGGCGATGAGCAGTTCTTC.

CDR3 DNA sequence: TGTGCCAGCAGCCTGGGCCGGTCGGAGCAGTACGTC. This encodes CASSLGRSEQYV. The V and J genes are TRBV5-6 and TRBJ2-7; D is unclear. V lost 4 bases, J lost 7 bases, and 12 bases lay in between. The CDR3 consists of 12 residues. Germline V gene sequence: CDR1 SGHDT, CDR2 YYEEEE.

Only a few counts were recorded for this clone. The chain links TRBV6-1 to TRBJ2-7; perhaps TRBD1 as D (7 bases). Germline loops: CDR1 MNHNS, CDR2 SASEGT. This CDR3 has 13 amino acids. V was pared by 6 bases and J by 4 bases, with 13 bases between. DNA for the CDR3: TGTGCCAGCAGGGAGGGCAGGGGGTACGAGCAGTACGTC. Residues: CASREGRGYEQYV.

Only one count was recorded for this clone. The chain couples TRBV6-4 to TRBJ2-1, with 7 bases aligning to TRBD1. The V and J ends lost 4 bases and 6 bases, in that order; junction bases with no gene match: 6. Germline assignment: CDR1 MRHNA and CDR2 SNTAGT. The CDR3 has 14 residues. This CDR3 reads CASSGQGMGNEQFF. As DNA, the CDR3 is TGTGCCAGCAGTGGACAGGGAATGGGCAATGAGCAGTTCTTC.

CDR3 in amino acids: CASSLPRRGLTEAFF. The CDR3 DNA reads as TGTGCCAGCTCACTCCCCCGCAGGGGGCTCACTGAAGCTTTCTTT. The chain couples TRBV18 to TRBJ1-1; TRBD1 matches 8 bases. This CDR3 is 15 amino acids long. Germline V gene data show CDR1 as KGHSH and CDR2 as LQKENI. V was clipped by 4 bases and J by 4 bases; unmatched bases: 8.

This clone was detected a few times. This sequence joins TRBV7-9 and TRBJ1-2; D possibly corresponds to TRBD1 (5 bases). From germline, CDR1 is SEHNR and CDR2 FQNEAQ (reference sequence). CDR3 length: 14 residues. Trimming pared 0 bases from V and 5 bases from J, leaving 10 bases between. CDR3 sequence reads: CASSLASGNYGYTF. The CDR3 DNA follows: TGTGCCAGCAGCTTAGCGTCAGGGAATTATGGCTACACCTTC.

This sequence joins TRBV6-5 and TRBJ1-3; no clear D. V was cut by 2 bases and J by 0 bases, with 8 bases left in between. The CDR3 contains 15 residues. Germline CDR1 is MNHEY and CDR2 is SVGAGI. As DNA, the CDR3 is TGTGCCAGCAGTTACGAGGGTATCTCTGGAAACACCATATATTTT. It is translated as CASSYEGISGNTIYF.

A single count supports this clone. The rearrangement links TRBV10-3 to TRBJ1-6, with 7 bases matching TRBD1. The CDR3 consists of 14 residues. V was pared by 3 bases and J by 9 bases, with 5 bases of the junction left unmatched. Germline values: CDR1 ENHRY, CDR2 SYGVKD. CDR3 region: CAISDDRVFSPLHF. CDR3 in DNA: TGTGCCATCAGTGACGACAGGGTGTTTTCACCCCTCCACTTT.

The rearrangement uses TRBV27 and TRBJ2-3, with D uncertain. V was cut by 2 bases and J by 2 bases, with 5 bases left in between. Germline lookup yields CDR1 MNHEY and CDR2 SMNVEV (reference sequence). This CDR3 is built from 13 residues. The CDR3 DNA sequence: TGTGCCAGCAGTTTAATCCACACAGATACGCAGTATTTT. It yields the protein CASSLIHTDTQYF.

This chain uses TRBV9 with TRBJ1-1; 7 nucleotides align to TRBD1. The trim removed 3 bases at V and 1 base at J, leaving 3 bases unmatched. Germline lookup yields CDR1 SGDLS and CDR2 YYNGEE. This CDR3 comprises 14 residues. CDR3 region: CASSGQGGNTEAFF. CDR3 in DNA: TGTGCCAGCAGCGGACAGGGAGGGAACACTGAAGCTTTCTTT. The full variable domain, completed using reference TRBV9 and TRBJ1-1, is DSGVTQTPKHLITATGQRVTLRCSPRSGDLSVYWYQQSLDQGLQFLIQYYNGEERAKGNILERFSAQQFPDLHSELNLSSLELGDSALYFCASSGQGGNTEAFFGQGTRLTVV.

A few counts support this clone. The chain links TRBV4-1 to TRBJ2-7, with unresolved D. The CDR3 has 13 residues. Germline lookup yields CDR1 MGHRA and CDR2 YSYEKL. V gave up 0 bases and J gave up 2 bases, with 5 bases separating them. The DNA of the CDR3 is TGCGCCAGCAGCCAAGATTCAACCTACGAGCAGTACTTC. This sequence encodes CASSQDSTYEQYF.

This chain connects TRBV28 to TRBJ2-5; D is unresolved. The CDR3 has 13 residues. Deletions cut 3 bases from V and 3 bases from J, with 8 bases between. Germline CDR1 reads MDHEN; CDR2 reads SYDVKM. The CDR3 nucleotides are TGTGCCAGCAGTTTTAGACTTAAAGAGACCCAGTACTTC. This codes for CASSFRLKETQYF.

CDR3 nucleotide sequence: TGTGCCAGCAGTGACGCGGGACAGGGGAGCACAGATACGCAGTATTTT. Translating it yields CASSDAGQGSTDTQYF. V and J are TRBV6-1 and TRBJ2-3, with TRBD1 identical over 10 bases. The CDR3 runs 16 residues. V lost 3 bases, J lost 0 bases, and 3 bases stayed unmatched. Germline CDR1 is MNHNS and CDR2 is SASEGT.

The chain recombines TRBV5-4 with TRBJ2-5; 15 nucleotides line up with TRBD2. There are 16 residues in the CDR3. V gave up 7 bases and J gave up 3 bases; unmatched junction bases: 7. Germline CDR1 reads SGHNT; CDR2 reads YYREEE (reference sequence). The CDR3 sequence is CASGSGLAGGKETQYF. CDR3 bases: TGTGCCAGCGGAAGCGGACTAGCGGGGGGGAAAGAGACCCAGTACTTC.

The V call is TRBV28, the J call TRBJ2-5; 8 nucleotides line up with TRBD2. The CDR3 is 16 residues long. Germline CDR1 is MDHEN and CDR2 is SYDVKM. V trimming: 7 bases; J trimming: 2 bases; junction bases outside the gene matches: 12. The CDR3 bases are TGTGCCAGCACGGGGTCTGGAGCGGGGGTACAAGAGACCCAGTACTTC. This encodes CASTGSGAGVQETQYF.

This chain links TRBV6-5 with TRBJ2-5, with 8 bases identical to TRBD2. J lost 4 bases, V lost 3 bases, and 7 bases had no gene match. The CDR3 is made up of 15 amino acids. Germline CDR1 MNHEY, CDR2 SVGAGI. CDR3 loop: CASSYLDSGVETQYF. The DNA for the CDR3 is TGTGCCAGCAGTTATTTGGATAGCGGGGTAGAGACCCAGTACTTC.

This clone appeared a few times. This chain uses TRBV27 with TRBJ1-6; D might be TRBD1 (6 bases). This CDR3 spans 12 amino acids. Germline CDR1 MNHEY, CDR2 SMNVEV (reference sequence). Trimming cost V 6 bases and J 9 bases, with 9 bases left between them. CDR3 loop: CASRGGFSPLHF. CDR3 coding DNA: TGTGCCAGCAGAGGGGGTTTTTCACCCCTCCACTTT.